This TCR beta chain originates from a study of T cell responses to AZD1222 COVID-19 vaccine. Study context: Pooled in the analysis were second doses at about 4 or about 12 weeks.

Generated by immunoSEQ multiplex PCR, the TCRdb table keeps only in-frame clones and is missing some. This table has approximately 110,000 clones, approximately 85% appearing once. The CDR3 totals 12 residues. Germline V CDR1 and CDR2: SGHRS, YFSETQ. This clone is a singleton in its sample. The chain recombines TRBV5-1 with TRBJ1-1, with D uncertain. The receptor comes from an adult in good health. Sequences were derived from peripheral blood, sampled on day 0 of AZD1222 vaccination. CDR3 in DNA: TGCGAGGAGGCGGGGAAAGGAACTGAAGCTTTCTTT. Protein product: CEEAGKGTEAFF.